One sample yielded the 10 T cell receptor beta chains listed below, sequenced in a study of immune evolution from preneoplasia to lung adenocarcinoma. TCRdb's copy holds only in-frame clones and misses some; the assay was immunoSEQ multiplex PCR. The sample includes tens of thousands of clones, 74% of them seen just once. The source material was FFPE invasive lung adenocarcinoma tissue. These receptors all stem from a person between 60 and 70 years old with lung adenocarcinoma.

The V call is TRBV27, the J call TRBJ1-4; D is undetermined. Trimming removed 10 bases at V and 3 bases at J, with 18 bases between. Germline values: CDR1 MNHEY, CDR2 SMNVEV (reference sequence). The CDR3 has 15 amino acids. CDR3 loop: CATQKSLRANEKLFF. The CDR3 region has the DNA TGTGCCACCCAGAAGTCATTGCGTGCTAATGAAAAACTGTTTTTT.

The V call is TRBV5-1, the J call TRBJ2-1; D remains ambiguous. Trimming pared 4 bases from V and 5 bases from J, leaving 13 bases between. Germline V gene lookup returns CDR1 SGHRS and CDR2 YFSETQ. CDR3 size: 14 residues. CDR3 DNA: TGCGCCAGCAGCCCGACCCCTAGGGACAATGAGCAGTTCTTC. Translating it yields CASSPTPRDNEQFF.

This clone showed up just once. CDR3 DNA: TGTGCCAGCGGGCGGACTGAAGCTTTCTTT. Encoded protein: CASGRTEAFF. The chain joins TRBV6-5 to TRBJ1-1; D unclear. CDR1 is MNHEY, CDR2 SVGAGI, per germline. V lost 8 bases to trimming and J lost 5 bases, with 6 bases between them. CDR3 length equals 10 residues.

The V gene is TRBV30, the J gene TRBJ2-2; D is unresolved. With 1 base removed from V and 1 base from J, the gap between germline ends came to 4 bases. Per the germline V gene, CDR1 is GTSNPN and CDR2 is SVGIG (reference sequence). There are 13 residues in the CDR3. The CDR3 bases are TGTGCCTGGAGTGGACAGAACACCGGGGAGCTGTTTTTT. It yields the protein CAWSGQNTGELFF.

This chain uses TRBV6-4 with TRBJ2-7; no definite D call. CDR1 and CDR2 from the germline V gene are MRHNA and SNTAGT. This CDR3 is 11 amino acids long. Trimming left V 11 bases short and J 7 bases short, with 15 bases between. CDR3 bases: TGTGCCGCCGTACAGACTTGGGAGCAGTACTTC. Encoded protein: CAAVQTWEQYF.

The chain recombines TRBV9 with TRBJ2-7; D remains ambiguous. The V end lost 0 bases, the J end lost 1 base, and 11 bases lay between the germline ends. The CDR3 is 15 residues long. CDR1 is SGDLS and CDR2 is YYNGEE in the germline V gene. The CDR3 sequence is CASSVDRSTSYEQYF. The CDR3 DNA is TGTGCCAGCAGCGTAGACCGAAGCACGTCCTACGAGCAGTACTTC.

The V gene is TRBV19, the J gene TRBJ2-1; maybe TRBD2 (5 bases). The CDR3 sequence is 15 residues long. CDR1 and CDR2 from the germline V gene are LNHDA and SQIVND (reference sequence). The germline V and J ends were trimmed by 7 bases and 4 bases, with 17 bases remaining between them. CDR3 nucleotide sequence: TGTGCCAGTACCTCCCACGGGGAACCTTACAATGAGCAGTTCTTC. Translating it yields CASTSHGEPYNEQFF. The full variable domain, completed using reference TRBV19 and TRBJ2-1, is DGGITQSPKYLFRKEGQNVTLSCEQNLNHDAMYWYRQDPGQGLRLIYYSQIVNDFQKGDIAEGYSVSREKKESFPLTVTSAQKNPTAFYLCASTSHGEPYNEQFFGPGTRLTVL.

This chain connects TRBV5-1 to TRBJ2-7; D gene unclear. The germline V and J ends were trimmed by 0 bases and 3 bases, with 10 bases remaining between them. The germline V gene has CDR1 SGHRS and CDR2 YFSETQ. CDR3 length: 14 residues. Here the CDR3 reads CASSLEASLYEQYF. The CDR3 nucleotides read TGCGCCAGCAGCTTGGAAGCTTCTCTCTACGAGCAGTACTTC. Full variable domain (remainder filled in from reference TRBV5-1 and TRBJ2-7): KAGVTQTPRYLIKTRGQQVTLSCSPISGHRSVSWYQQTPGQGLQFLFEYFSETQRNKGNFPGRFSGRQFSNSRSEMNVSTLELGDSALYLCASSLEASLYEQYFGPGTRLTVT.

On this clone: The sample has other DNA sequences that encode this CDR3 too. The rearrangement links TRBV30 to TRBJ2-1; 13 bases align to TRBD2. This CDR3 has 17 residues. After removal of 0 bases from V and 6 bases from J, the junction contained 8 bases not matched to a gene. Germline assignment: CDR1 GTSNPN and CDR2 SVGIG (reference sequence). CDR3 bases: TGTGCCTGGAGTGTAAGAGGACTAGCGGGAGTTCCCAATGAGCAGTTCTTC. Its translation is CAWSVRGLAGVPNEQFF.

In DNA form, the CDR3 reads TGCGCCAGCAGTAGGACAGGGTCCTACGAGCAGTACTTC. This translates into CASSRTGSYEQYF. The chain uses TRBV5-1 and TRBJ2-7, with TRBD1 matching over 8 bases. The CDR3 spans 13 residues. V shed 5 bases, J shed 1 base, and the junction held 2 bases outside the gene matches. The germline V gene has CDR1 SGHRS and CDR2 YFSETQ.